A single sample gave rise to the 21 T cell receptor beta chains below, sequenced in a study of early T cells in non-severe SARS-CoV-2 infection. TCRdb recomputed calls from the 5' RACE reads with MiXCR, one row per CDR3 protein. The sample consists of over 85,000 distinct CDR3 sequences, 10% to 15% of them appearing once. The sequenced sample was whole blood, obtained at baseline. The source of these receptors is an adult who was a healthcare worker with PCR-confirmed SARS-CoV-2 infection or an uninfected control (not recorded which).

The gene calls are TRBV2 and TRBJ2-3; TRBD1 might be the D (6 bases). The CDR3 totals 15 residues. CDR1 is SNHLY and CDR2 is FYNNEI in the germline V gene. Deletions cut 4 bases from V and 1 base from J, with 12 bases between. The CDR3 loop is CASSAGAAGTDTQYF. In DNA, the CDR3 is TGTGCCAGCAGTGCAGGGGCAGCGGGCACAGATACGCAGTATTTT.

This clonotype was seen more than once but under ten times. The CDR3 nucleotides are TGCAGTGCTAGTAGGACTAGCGGGGGGCCAGGAGAGACCCAGTACTTC. This sequence encodes CSASRTSGGPGETQYF. The chain is built from TRBV20-1 and TRBJ2-5; 14 bases match TRBD2. V shed 3 bases and J 4 bases; nucleotides not matched to a gene: 7. Germline V gene sequence: CDR1 DFQATT, CDR2 SNEGSKA (reference sequence). The CDR3 loop spans 16 amino acids.

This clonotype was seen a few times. The CDR3 nucleotides read TGTGCCAGCAGTTGGCTACTCGGTCAGGAGAGCTCCTACAATGAGCAGTTCTTC. As protein: CASSWLLGQESSYNEQFF. J is TRBJ2-1 and V is TRBV12-3 or TRBV12-4; no definite D call. The ends were cut back, 4 bases at V and 0 bases at J, with 19 bases in the middle. This CDR3 is built from 18 residues.

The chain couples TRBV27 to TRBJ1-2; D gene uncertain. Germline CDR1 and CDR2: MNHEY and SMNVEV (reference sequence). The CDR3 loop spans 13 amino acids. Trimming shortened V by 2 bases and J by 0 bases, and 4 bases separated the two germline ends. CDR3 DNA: TGTGCCAGCAGTTTAACATCTAACTATGGCTACACCTTC. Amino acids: CASSLTSNYGYTF.

The CDR3, as DNA: TGTGCCAGCAGCCTACAAGGCCAGCTGCAGTCCTACGAGCAGTACTTC. It is translated as CASSLQGQLQSYEQYF. V and J are TRBV7-9 and TRBJ2-7; D uncertain. Trimming removed 5 bases at V and 1 base at J, with 18 bases between. Germline values: CDR1 SEHNR, CDR2 FQNEAQ (reference sequence). This CDR3 region has 16 residues.

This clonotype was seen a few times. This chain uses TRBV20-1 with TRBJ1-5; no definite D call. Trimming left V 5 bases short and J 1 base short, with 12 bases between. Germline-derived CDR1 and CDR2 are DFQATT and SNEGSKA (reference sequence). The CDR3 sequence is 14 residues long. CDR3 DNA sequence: TGCAGTGCTTTCTCCGACACCAGCAATCAGCCCCAGCATTTT. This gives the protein CSAFSDTSNQPQHF.

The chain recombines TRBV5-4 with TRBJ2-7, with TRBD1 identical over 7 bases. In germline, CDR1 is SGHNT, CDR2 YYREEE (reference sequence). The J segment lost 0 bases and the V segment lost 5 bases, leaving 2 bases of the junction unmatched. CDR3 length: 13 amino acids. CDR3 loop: CASRRTGSYEQYF. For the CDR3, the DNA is TGTGCCAGCAGGCGGACAGGCTCCTACGAGCAGTACTTC.

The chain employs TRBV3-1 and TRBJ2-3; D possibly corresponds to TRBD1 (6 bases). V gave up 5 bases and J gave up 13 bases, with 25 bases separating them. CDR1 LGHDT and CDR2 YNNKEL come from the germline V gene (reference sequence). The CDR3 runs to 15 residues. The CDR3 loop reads CASSDSPNGDNEKYF. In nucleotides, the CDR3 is TGTGCCAGCAGCGACTCTCCTAACGGGGACAACGAAAAGTATTTT.

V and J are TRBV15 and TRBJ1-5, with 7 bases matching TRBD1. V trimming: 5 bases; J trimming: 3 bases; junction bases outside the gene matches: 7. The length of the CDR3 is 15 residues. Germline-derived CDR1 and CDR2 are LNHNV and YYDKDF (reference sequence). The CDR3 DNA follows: TGTGCCACCAGCGAACAGGGGATCTCCAATCAGCCCCAGCATTTT. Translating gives CATSEQGISNQPQHF.

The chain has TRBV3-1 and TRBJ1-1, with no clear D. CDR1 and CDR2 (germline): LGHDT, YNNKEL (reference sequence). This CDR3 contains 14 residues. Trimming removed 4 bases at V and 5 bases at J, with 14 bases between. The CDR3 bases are TGTGCCAGCAGCCCAAGAGACACCGGGACTGAAGCTTTCTTT. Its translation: CASSPRDTGTEAFF.

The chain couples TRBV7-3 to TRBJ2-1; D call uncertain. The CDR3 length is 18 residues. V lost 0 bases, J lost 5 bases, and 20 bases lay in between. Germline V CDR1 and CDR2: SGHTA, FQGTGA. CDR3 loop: CASSLTVDARTTNNEQFF. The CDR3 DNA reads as TGTGCCAGCAGCTTAACGGTGGACGCCCGAACTACCAACAATGAGCAGTTCTTC. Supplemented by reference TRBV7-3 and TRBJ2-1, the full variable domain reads GAGVSQTPSNKVTEKGKYVELRCDPISGHTALYWYRQSLGQGPEFLIYFQGTGAADDSGLPNDRFFAVRPEGSVSTLKIQRTERGDSAVYLCASSLTVDARTTNNEQFFGPGTRLTVL.

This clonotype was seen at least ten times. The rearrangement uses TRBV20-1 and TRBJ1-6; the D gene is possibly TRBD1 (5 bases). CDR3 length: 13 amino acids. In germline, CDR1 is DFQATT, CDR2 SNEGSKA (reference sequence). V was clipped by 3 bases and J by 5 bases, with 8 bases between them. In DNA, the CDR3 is TGCAGTGCTAGTGGGGCCAATAATTCACCCCTCCACTTT. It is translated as CSASGANNSPLHF.

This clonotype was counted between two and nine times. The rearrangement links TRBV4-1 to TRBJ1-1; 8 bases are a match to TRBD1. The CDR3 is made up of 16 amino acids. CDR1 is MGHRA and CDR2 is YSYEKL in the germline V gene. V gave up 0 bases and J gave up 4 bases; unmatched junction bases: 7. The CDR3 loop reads CASSQEAGTGRTEAFF. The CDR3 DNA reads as TGCGCCAGCAGCCAAGAAGCTGGGACAGGACGCACTGAAGCTTTCTTT.

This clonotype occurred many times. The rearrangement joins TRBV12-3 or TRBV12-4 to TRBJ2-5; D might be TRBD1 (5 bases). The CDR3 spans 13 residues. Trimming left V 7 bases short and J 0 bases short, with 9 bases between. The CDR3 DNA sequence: TGTGCCAGCACCGACAGCAACCAAGAGACCCAGTACTTC. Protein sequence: CASTDSNQETQYF.

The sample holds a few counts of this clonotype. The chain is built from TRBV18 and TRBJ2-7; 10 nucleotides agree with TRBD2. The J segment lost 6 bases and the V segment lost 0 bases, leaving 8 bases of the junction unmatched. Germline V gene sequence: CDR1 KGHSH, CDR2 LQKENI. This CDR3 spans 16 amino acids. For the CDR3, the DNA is TGTGCCAGCTCACCACCCTACACTAGCGGGACTCGCGAGCAGTACTTC. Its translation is CASSPPYTSGTREQYF. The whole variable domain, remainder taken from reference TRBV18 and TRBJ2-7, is NAGVMQNPRHLVRRRGQEARLRCSPMKGHSHVYWYRQLPEEGLKFMVYLQKENIIDESGMPKERFSAEFPKEGPSILRIQQVVRGDSAAYFCASSPPYTSGTREQYFGPGTRLTVT.

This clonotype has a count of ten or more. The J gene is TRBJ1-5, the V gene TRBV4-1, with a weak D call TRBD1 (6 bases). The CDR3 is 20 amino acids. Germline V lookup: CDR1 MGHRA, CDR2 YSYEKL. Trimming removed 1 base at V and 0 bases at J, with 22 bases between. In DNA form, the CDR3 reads TGCGCCAGCAGCCAAGTTACAGGGTCAATGGCCGTTCTTAGCAATCAGCCCCAGCATTTT. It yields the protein CASSQVTGSMAVLSNQPQHF.

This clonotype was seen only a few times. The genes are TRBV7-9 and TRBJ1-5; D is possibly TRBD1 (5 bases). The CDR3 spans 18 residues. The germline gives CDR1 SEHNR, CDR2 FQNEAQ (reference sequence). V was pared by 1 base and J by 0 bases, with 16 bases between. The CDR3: CASSLVLMPGDSNQPQHF. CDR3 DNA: TGTGCCAGCAGCTTAGTTCTCATGCCGGGGGATAGCAATCAGCCCCAGCATTTT.

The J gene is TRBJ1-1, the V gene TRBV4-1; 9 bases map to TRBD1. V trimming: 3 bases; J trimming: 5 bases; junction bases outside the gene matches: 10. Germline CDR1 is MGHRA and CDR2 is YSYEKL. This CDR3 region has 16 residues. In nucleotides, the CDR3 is TGCGCCAGCAGCCATTTTTTACAGGGGGCGCGGACTGAAGCTTTCTTT. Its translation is CASSHFLQGARTEAFF.

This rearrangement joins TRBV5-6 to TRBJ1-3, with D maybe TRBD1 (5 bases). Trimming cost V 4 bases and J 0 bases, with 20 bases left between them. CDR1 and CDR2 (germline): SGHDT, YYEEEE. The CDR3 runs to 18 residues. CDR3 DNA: TGTGCCAGCAGCCATACTTTTACCGGGACGTCCTCTGGAAACACCATATATTTT. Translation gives CASSHTFTGTSSGNTIYF.

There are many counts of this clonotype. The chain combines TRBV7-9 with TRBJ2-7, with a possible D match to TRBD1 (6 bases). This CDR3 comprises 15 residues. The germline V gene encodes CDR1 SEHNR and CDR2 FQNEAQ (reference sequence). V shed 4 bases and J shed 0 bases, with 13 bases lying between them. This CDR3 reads CASSSGTPSSYEQYF. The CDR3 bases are TGTGCCAGCAGCTCCGGGACACCAAGCTCCTACGAGCAGTACTTC.

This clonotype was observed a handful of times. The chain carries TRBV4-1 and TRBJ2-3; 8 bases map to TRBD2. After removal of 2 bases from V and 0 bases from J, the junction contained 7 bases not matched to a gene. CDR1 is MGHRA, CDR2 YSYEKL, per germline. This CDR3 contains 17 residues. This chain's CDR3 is CASSQRSGGTSTDTQYF. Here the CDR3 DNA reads TGCGCCAGCAGCCAAAGAAGCGGGGGAACCAGCACAGATACGCAGTATTTT.